Listed below are T cell receptor beta chains from one sample, sequenced in a study of long-term antiretroviral therapy in people with HIV. Produced via immunoSEQ multiplex PCR; TCRdb's table is partial and in-frame only. The sample lists 20,000 to 30,000 clones; more than 75% were seen once. The sequenced sample was unsorted PBMCs, obtained 4.8 to 5 years after starting antiretroviral therapy. The source is a man aged 35-49 years with HIV. Both conserved end residues are part of each CDR3.

v_gene	j_gene	CDR3aa
TRBV4-2	TRBJ2-7	CASSPRQGSLTYEQYF
TRBV9	TRBJ2-2	CASSSFSGGADTGELFF
TRBV6-5	TRBJ2-1	CASGPGGPSNEQFF
TRBV4-2	TRBJ2-6	CASSRQGKAAGGGANVLTF
TRBV7-2	TRBJ2-3	CASSLAPGLDTQYF
TRBV4-2	TRBJ2-1	CASSTFGGEYNEQFF
TRBV2	TRBJ2-3	CASSDELSAQYF
TRBV14	TRBJ2-3	CASSQEIGLQGTTDTQYF
TRBV16	TRBJ1-5	CASSQSRQGIPQHF
TRBV9	TRBJ2-7	CASSAQYGGEQYF
TRBV4-1	TRBJ2-3	CASSQGGVTTDTQYF
TRBV9	TRBJ2-1	CASSVGWEGTLNNEQFF
TRBV7-3	TRBJ2-1	CASSSQGLAGGNEQFF
TRBV9	TRBJ1-4	CASSTNQKEKLFF
TRBV6-1	TRBJ2-1	CASSEMLGQGVNEQFF
TRBV5-1	TRBJ2-2	CASSLVLATSSNTGELFF
TRBV4-3	TRBJ2-3	CASSQEADTQYF
TRBV5-6	TRBJ1-3	CASRRGGGGNTIYF
TRBV25-1	TRBJ2-5	CASRGTGRLETQYF
TRBV6-1	TRBJ2-3	CASSEDREDTDTQYF
TRBV9	TRBJ1-1	CASSVSTDFYLGAFF
TRBV6-6	TRBJ2-2	CASSPTSGISPGELFF
TRBV7-9	TRBJ2-3	CASSRGSSGIADTQYF
TRBV6-6	TRBJ1-2	CASSYGPTGGGYTF
TRBV7-9	TRBJ1-4	CASSLDLNEKLFF
TRBV6-1	TRBJ2-5	CASSETDRTSGETQYF
TRBV11-3	TRBJ2-3	CASSPTGASGVSDTQYF
TRBV5-6	TRBJ2-3	CASSSSAGVRTDTQYF
TRBV7-9	TRBJ1-3	CASSLMGAGNTIYF
TRBV29-1	TRBJ1-2	CSVVAGDGYTF
TRBV19	TRBJ2-1	CASTNPKTNEQFF
TRBV5-4	TRBJ2-1	CASSFWDRGTNEQFF
TRBV27	TRBJ2-1	CASERDRGSNEQFF
TRBV19	TRBJ2-5	CASSIAKTRGPTGETQYF
TRBV29-1	TRBJ2-5	CSAQGGQETQYF
TRBV9	TRBJ1-2	CASSGGEGLASYGYTF
TRBV4-2	TRBJ2-1	CASSQESSRGGPSDNEQFF
TRBV7-9	TRBJ1-1	CASSAILGVGTEAFF
TRBV10-2	TRBJ1-4	CASRRAAYNEKLFF
TRBV6-4	TRBJ1-6	CASSLRPDSPLHF
TRBV9	TRBJ2-7	CASSESGRDGYEQYF
TRBV4-1	TRBJ2-7	CASSPLTGAGEQYF
TRBV27	TRBJ2-1	CASSSGTSGYNEQFF
TRBV5-1	TRBJ1-1	CASSWGSNTEAFF
TRBV19	TRBJ2-7	CASSSRASVEQYF
TRBV9	TRBJ2-4	CASSPSLAKNIQYF
TRBV28	TRBJ1-1	CASKDPNTEAFF
TRBV7-8	TRBJ1-5	CASTQGAGRGQPQHF
TRBV7-7	TRBJ1-3	CASSASVGSGNTIYF
TRBV6-6	TRBJ2-2	CASRPDILTGELFF
TRBV18	TRBJ2-5	CASSPSQETQYF
TRBV2	TRBJ2-2	CASSETDPNTGELFF
TRBV5-8	TRBJ1-2	CASSLKYPYMGYTF